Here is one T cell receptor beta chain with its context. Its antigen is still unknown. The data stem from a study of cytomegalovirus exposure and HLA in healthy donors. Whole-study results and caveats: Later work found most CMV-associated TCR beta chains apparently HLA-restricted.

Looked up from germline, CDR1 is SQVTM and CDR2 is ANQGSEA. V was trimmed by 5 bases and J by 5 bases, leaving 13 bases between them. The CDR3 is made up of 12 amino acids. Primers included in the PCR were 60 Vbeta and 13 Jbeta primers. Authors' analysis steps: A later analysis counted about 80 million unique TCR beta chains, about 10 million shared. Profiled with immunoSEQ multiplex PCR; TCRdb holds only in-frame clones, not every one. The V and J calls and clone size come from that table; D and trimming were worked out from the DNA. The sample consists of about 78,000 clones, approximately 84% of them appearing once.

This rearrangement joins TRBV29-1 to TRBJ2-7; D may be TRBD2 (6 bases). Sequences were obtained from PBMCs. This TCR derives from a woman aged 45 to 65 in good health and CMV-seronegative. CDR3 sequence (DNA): TGCAGCGTTCGTGGGGGGTGGGACGAGCAGTACTTC. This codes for CSVRGGWDEQYF.